Reported below is one T cell receptor (beta chain). No antigen is known for it. The germline V gene has CDR1 MNHNS and CDR2 SASEGT. Trimming pared 8 bases from V and 4 bases from J, leaving 15 bases between. There are 15 residues in the CDR3. The data originate from a study of identical twins. Unique molecular identifiers were present on the cDNA, which also gained a universal primer site by template switching. A single record per CDR3 protein comes from TCRdb applying MiXCR to the 5' RACE reads. The sample lists roughly 350,000 distinct CDR3 sequences, 10% to 15% occurring once. Whole-study findings and limits: Sequences that were out-of-frame, alpha and twin-shared displayed an excess of low generation probability. Invariant MAIT and iNKT cells could partly confound zero-insertion analyses.

These data were also reused for a study on yellow fever vaccine responses in identical twins. This second study notes: Reportedly, the T cell response mounted by twins to vaccine seemed partly convergent, partly personalized.

The sequenced sample consisted of CD8+ T cells sorted from blood. This TCR came from a woman aged 18-29 years in good health. The chain links TRBV6-1 to TRBJ2-6, with D hard to call. The CDR3 is CASFGRAGGANVLTF. Here the CDR3 DNA reads TGTGCCAGCTTCGGACGGGCTGGGGGGGCCAACGTCCTGACTTTC.